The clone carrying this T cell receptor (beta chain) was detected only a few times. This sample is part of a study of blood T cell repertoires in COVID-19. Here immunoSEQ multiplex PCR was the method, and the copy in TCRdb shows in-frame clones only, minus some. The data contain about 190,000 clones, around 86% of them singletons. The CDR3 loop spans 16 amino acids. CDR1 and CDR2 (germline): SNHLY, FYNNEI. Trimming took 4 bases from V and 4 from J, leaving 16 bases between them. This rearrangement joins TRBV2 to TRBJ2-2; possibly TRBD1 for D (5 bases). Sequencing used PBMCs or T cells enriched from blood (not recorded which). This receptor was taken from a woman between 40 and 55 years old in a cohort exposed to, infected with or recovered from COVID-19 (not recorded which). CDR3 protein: CASSVRQTLATGELFF. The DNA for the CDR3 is TGTGCCAGCAGTGTGAGACAGACCTTGGCCACCGGGGAGCTGTTTTTT.